This TCR beta chain was identified during a study of T cell clonality in common variable immunodeficiency. Study results and limitations: Compared with healthy controls, CVID subjects showed increased TCRbeta clonality, mostly in about a third. Compared with controls, CVID subjects had fewer shared TCRbeta clones. Fewer deletions and N-nucleotide insertions were reportedly seen in common variable immunodeficiency TCR beta sequences.

Blood samples were heparinized, 5 to 8 ml per donor. This clone was detected ten times or more. Its antigen is not identified. The CDR3 end falls 3 residues outside the read, so it is completed with the germline J gene. The germline gives CDR1 ENHRY, CDR2 SYGVKD. This CDR3 has 14 amino acids. Trimming took off 4 bases at V and 5 bases at J, with 12 bases between the two ends. Method: immunoSEQ multiplex PCR; TCRdb's copy keeps in-frame clones and lacks some. The sample presents 75,000 to 85,000 clones, none singletons. The chain couples TRBV10-3 to TRBJ2-1; weak D call: TRBD1 (6 bases). The sequencing input was peripheral blood mononuclear cells. The receptor's source is a person aged 18 to 69 in good health. The CDR3 loop is CAISVNRDDNEQFF. The DNA read from the CDR3 is TGTGCCATCAGTGTTAACAGGGACGACAATGAG.